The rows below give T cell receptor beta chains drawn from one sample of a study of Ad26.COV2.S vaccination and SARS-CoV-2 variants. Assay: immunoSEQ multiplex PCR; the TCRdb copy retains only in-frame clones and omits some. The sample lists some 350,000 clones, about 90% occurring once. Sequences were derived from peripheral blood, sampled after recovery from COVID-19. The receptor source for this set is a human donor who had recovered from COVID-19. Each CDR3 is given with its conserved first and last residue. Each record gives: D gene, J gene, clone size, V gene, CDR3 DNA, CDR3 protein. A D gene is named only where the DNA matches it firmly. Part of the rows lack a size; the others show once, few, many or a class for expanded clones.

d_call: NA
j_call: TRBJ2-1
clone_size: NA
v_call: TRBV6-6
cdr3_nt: TGTGCCAGCAGTTACCTTAGCAGTGGGGGTCGTAATGAGCAGTTCTTC
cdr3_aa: CASSYLSSGGRNEQFF

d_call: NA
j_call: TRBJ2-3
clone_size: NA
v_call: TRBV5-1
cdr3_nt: TGCGCCAGCAGCTTAGGGGAGGCCCCAGATACGCAGTATTTT
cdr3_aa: CASSLGEAPDTQYF

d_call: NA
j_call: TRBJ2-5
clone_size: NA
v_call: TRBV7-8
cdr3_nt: TGTGCCAGCAGCTTAGGCCCAAAAGGGGAGACCCAGTACTTC
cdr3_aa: CASSLGPKGETQYF

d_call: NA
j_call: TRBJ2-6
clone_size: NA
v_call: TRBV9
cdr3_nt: TGTGCCAGCAGCGTAGGAGGGTTTGTCGCTGGGGCCAACGTCCTGACTTTC
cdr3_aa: CASSVGGFVAGANVLTF

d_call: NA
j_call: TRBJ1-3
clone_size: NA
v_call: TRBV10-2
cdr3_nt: TGCGCCAGCAGTGGCCGACAGCGCTCTGGAAACACCATATATTTT
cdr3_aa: CASSGRQRSGNTIYF

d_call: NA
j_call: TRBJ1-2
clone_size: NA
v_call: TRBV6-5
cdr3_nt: TGTGCCAGCAGTTACTCGAGCAGGGGCTATGGCTACACCTTC
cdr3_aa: CASSYSSRGYGYTF

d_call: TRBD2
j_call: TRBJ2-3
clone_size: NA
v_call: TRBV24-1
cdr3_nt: TGTGCCACCAGTGATCCTAGCGGGGGGGTCGCAGATACGCAGTATTTT
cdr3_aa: CATSDPSGGVADTQYF

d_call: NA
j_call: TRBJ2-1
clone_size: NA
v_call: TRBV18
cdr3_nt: TGTGCCAGCTCACCATCTAATGAGCAGTTCTTC
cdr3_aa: CASSPSNEQFF

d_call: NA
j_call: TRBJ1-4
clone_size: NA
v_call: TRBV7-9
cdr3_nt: TGTGCCAGCAGCTCGGCAGGGAGTAATGAAAAACTGTTTTTT
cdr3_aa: CASSSAGSNEKLFF

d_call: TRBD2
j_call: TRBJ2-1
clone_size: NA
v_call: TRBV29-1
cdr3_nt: TGCAGCGTTGATGGACTAGCGGGGGTGAAGAGCTCCTACAATGAGCAGTTCTTC
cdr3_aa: CSVDGLAGVKSSYNEQFF

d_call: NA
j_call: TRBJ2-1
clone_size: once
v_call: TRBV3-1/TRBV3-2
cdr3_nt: TGTGCCAGCAGCCAAGAGTACGGGGGTATGCCCAATGAGCAGTTCTTC
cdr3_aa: CASSQEYGGMPNEQFF

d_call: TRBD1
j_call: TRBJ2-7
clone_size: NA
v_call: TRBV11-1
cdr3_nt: TGTGCCAGCAGCCCCGGGACAGAACTCTACGAGCAGTACTTC
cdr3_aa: CASSPGTELYEQYF

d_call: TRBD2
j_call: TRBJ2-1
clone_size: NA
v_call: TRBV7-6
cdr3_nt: TGTGCCAGCAGCTTTTCATCGTCTAGCGGGGGCGGTGAGCAGTTCTTC
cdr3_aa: CASSFSSSSGGGEQFF

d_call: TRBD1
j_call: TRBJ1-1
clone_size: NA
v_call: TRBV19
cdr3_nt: TGTGCCAGCCACATCGGGGGACAGCTTCCGCGGAACACTGAAGCTTTCTTT
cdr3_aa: CASHIGGQLPRNTEAFF

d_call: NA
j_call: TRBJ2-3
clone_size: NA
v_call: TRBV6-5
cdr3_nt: TGTGCCAGTATAGGGCTAGCGAACACAGATACGCAGTATTTT
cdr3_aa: CASIGLANTDTQYF

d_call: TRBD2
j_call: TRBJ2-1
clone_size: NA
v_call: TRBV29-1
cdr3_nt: TGCAGCGTTGACGGGGGGGCCGGCAATGAGCAGTTCTTC
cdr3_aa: CSVDGGAGNEQFF

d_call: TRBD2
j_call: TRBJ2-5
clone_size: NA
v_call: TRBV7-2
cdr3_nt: TGTGCCAGCAGCTCCGGACTAGCGCCAGAGACCCAGTACTTC
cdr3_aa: CASSSGLAPETQYF

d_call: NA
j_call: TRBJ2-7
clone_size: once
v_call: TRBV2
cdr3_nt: TGTGCCTTGGTGGACTCCTCCTACGAGCAGTACTTC
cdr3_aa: CALVDSSYEQYF

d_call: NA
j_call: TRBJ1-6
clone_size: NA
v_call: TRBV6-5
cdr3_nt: TGTGCCAGCTCTTTGGACAGCTATAATTCACCCCTCCACTTT
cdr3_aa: CASSLDSYNSPLHF

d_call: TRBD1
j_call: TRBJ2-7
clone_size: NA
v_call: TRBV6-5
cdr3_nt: TGTGCCAGCAGGAGGGACAGTGGGGCCTATTACGAGCAGTACTTC
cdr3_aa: CASRRDSGAYYEQYF

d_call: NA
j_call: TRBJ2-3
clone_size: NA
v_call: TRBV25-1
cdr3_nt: TGTGCCAGCTCCGACACCACAGATACGCAGTATTTT
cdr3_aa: CASSDTTDTQYF

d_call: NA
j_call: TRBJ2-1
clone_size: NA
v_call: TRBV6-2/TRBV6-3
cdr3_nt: TGTGCCAGCAGCCTTCCGAAGGGTGAGCAGTTCTTC
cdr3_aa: CASSLPKGEQFF

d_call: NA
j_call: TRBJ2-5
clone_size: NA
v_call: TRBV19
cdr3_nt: TGTGCCAGTAGTTCGACTTCTCTGGGGGAGACCCAGTACTTC
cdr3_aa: CASSSTSLGETQYF

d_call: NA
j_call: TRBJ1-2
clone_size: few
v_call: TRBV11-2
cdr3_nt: TGTGCCAGCAGCTCCGGCCGTGGGGGCGCGGGTAACTATGGCTACACCTTC
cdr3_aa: CASSSGRGGAGNYGYTF

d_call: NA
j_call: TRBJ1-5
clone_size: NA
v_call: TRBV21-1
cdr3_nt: TGTGCCAGCAGCAACCGCACTCAGGAGGGGAATCAGCCCCAGCATTTT
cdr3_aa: CASSNRTQEGNQPQHF

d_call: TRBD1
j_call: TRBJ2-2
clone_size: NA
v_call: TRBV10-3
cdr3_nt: TGTGCCATCAGGGCAACAGGGGTGAATGACACCGGGGAGCTGTTTTTT
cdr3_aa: CAIRATGVNDTGELFF

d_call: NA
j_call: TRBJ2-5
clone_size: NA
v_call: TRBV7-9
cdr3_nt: TGTGCCAGCAGCTTAACCCAAGAGACCCAGTACTTC
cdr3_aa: CASSLTQETQYF

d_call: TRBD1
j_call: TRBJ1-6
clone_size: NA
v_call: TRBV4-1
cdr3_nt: TGCGCCAGCAGCCATGGAGGACAGGGGGGCGCAAATTCACCCCTCCACTTT
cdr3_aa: CASSHGGQGGANSPLHF

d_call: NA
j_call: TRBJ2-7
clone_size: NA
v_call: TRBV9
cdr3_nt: TGTGCCAGCAGCGTAGTGGGGAGCAACGAGCAGTACTTC
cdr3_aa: CASSVVGSNEQYF